A single sample gave rise to the 2 T cell receptor beta chains below, sequenced in a study of shared clonotypes between healthy human individuals. TCRdb's copy holds only in-frame clones and misses some; the assay was immunoSEQ multiplex PCR. The sample has about 1 million clones, around 74% seen once; the top ten hold roughly 1.4%. The sample consisted of memory CD4+ T cells sorted from blood. The subset is: CD45RA-negative fraction. The receptors originated from a man aged 18 to 29 in good health.

The chain is built from TRBV18 and TRBJ1-2, with D uncertain. Trimming left V 0 bases short and J 8 bases short, with 7 bases between. CDR3 length: 12 amino acids. Germline V gene sequence: CDR1 KGHSH, CDR2 LQKENI. DNA of the CDR3: TGTGCCAGCTCACCACCCCAGGAAGGCTACACCTTC. The encoded protein is CASSPPQEGYTF.

With regard to this clone: One junction end does not reproduce the germline sequence, and a read error may be involved. This CDR3 is also generated by other DNA sequences in the sample. V usage is TRBV10-2 and J usage is TRBJ2-7; D possibly uses TRBD1 or TRBD2 (6 bases each). Germline CDR1 WSHSY, CDR2 SAAADI. The CDR3 runs 19 residues. CDR3 DNA sequence: TGCGCCAGCAGTAGAAATTTTCGGGGGCCTCGAAGTTTCGGCTACGAGCAATACTTC. Its translation: CASSRNFRGPRSFGYEQYF.